The sequence of this T cell receptor beta chain was determined in a study of T cell repertoires in cytomegalovirus infection. Study-wide points: Adding up the frequency of public TCR beta families identified people who carried CMV plus the relevant HLA.

Germline V lookup: CDR1 SGHDN, CDR2 FVKESK. V shed 1 base and J shed 2 bases, with 11 bases lying between them. The CDR3 length is 15 residues. As to this clonotype: Its antigen is still unknown.

TCRdb processed the reads anew with MiXCR; each CDR3 protein has one entry. The sample records around 210,000 distinct CDR3 sequences, about 7% being singletons. The chain combines TRBV14 with TRBJ1-2; D remains ambiguous. The TCR originated in a human donor in good health (CMV status not recorded). Some clones in this sample may be carry-over from other donors' samples. Sequencing used PBMCs. The CDR3 sequence is CASSQGADGNYGYTF. The CDR3 region has the DNA TGTGCCAGCAGCCAAGGGGCCGACGGGAACTATGGCTACACCTTC.